This T cell receptor beta chain is from a study of T cell responses to AZD1222 COVID-19 vaccine (dated by TCRdb to about 2021). General notes on the study: AZD1222 recipients given second doses at about 4 weeks or at about 12 weeks were pooled, since spike-specific TCR depth and breadth were not found to differ between the two schedules. A total of more than 230 trial participants underwent TCR sequencing, of whom 200 to 220 received two doses of AZD1222 and some 26 received two doses of the MenACWY control vaccine. Enrollment into the trials was organized by age into subgroups of 18-55, 56-69 and 70-plus years, and those subgroups contained approximately 160, 26 and 62 TCR-sequenced participants, respectively.

Results and caveats for the whole study, not just this receptor: Only five or six AZD1222 recipients were SARS-CoV-2 seropositive at baseline, limiting conclusions about previously exposed vaccinees. A significant rise in spike-specific TCR breadth and depth was observed after two AZD1222 doses relative to day 0 and relative to MenACWY recipients. Vaccine-associated CD4 TCRs spanned the whole spike protein, with dominant responses in regions 160-218 and 743-854. Participants were mostly white British, with more females than males. The authors suggested clonal diversity may have been underestimated. In the small 56-69-year group, the increase in depth fell short of significance, most likely because of low power. Nearly half of unique spike-specific TCRs reportedly recognized epitopes outside regions mutated in the B.1.351 and B.1.1.7 variants. Because no samples from the day 14 peak response were available, repertoires could be characterized only after the peak T cell response.

CDR3 length: 16 amino acids, cysteine to phenylalanine. The DNA shown is the 48-base CDR3, in frame from base 1. CDR1 and CDR2 are read off the germline V gene as SGHDN and FVKESK. Trimming takes 0 bases from V and 8 bases from J, and the germline ends sit 16 bases apart. In light of the paper, this sample's time point label describes: baseline before first vaccination. Vaccinee samples came from UK trials COV001 and COV002, including a single-blind randomized controlled phase 2/3 trial of AZD1222 (ChAdOx1 nCoV-19) in healthy adults. For TCRbeta chain sequencing, PBMC samples were collected from trial participants at day 0 and at day 28 after the second dose. The CDR3 regions of human TCRbeta chains were subjected to immunosequencing. The study's own analysis went as follows. TCRs in the repertoires were matched against a reference library of SARS-CoV-2-specific TCRs that had been generated with the MIRA antigen-specificity platform. Breadth was defined as the fraction of unique TCRs that were SARS-CoV-2-associated, and depth was defined as the fraction of total T cells that were SARS-CoV-2-associated. Using the MIRA data, each spike-specific TCR was assigned both to the spike region to which the TCR was reactive and to a CD4 or CD8 class. Log10-transformed breadth and depth values were compared by one-way ANOVA with Sidak's multiple comparisons tests. What TCRdb holds here is the immuneACCESS table cut down to in-frame rearrangements. Part of the clones is not present; checked against another copy, under half of the missing clones reflect an unresolved V gene, and the others are unexplained. V, J and clone size are those of that table, while D and trimming were read from the DNA. Present in this sample are approximately 140,000 clones, about 90% of which were seen just once. In total, the top ten clones hold roughly 6% of the sample.

A word on this clone: No antigen is known for it. The sample holds no much larger clone one base away, and base qualities are not on file.

Sequences were derived from peripheral blood, sampled on day 0 of AZD1222 vaccination. This sequence was found in an adult in good health. The rearranged segments are TRBV14 and TRBJ1-4; a confident D gene designation cannot be given. The DNA sequence follows: TGTGCCAGCAGCCAAGATAACTCCCTCGGGTTGGAAAAACTGTTTTTT. Translated, this is CASSQDNSLGLEKLFF.